This T cell receptor beta chain was sequenced for a study of blood T cell repertoires in COVID-19 (TCRdb year 2020). About the study as a whole: Samples from collaborators originated in the United States, Italy and Spain and spanned both the acute and convalescent phases of COVID-19. A freely available public database, intended as a resource for researchers studying the immune response to SARS-CoV-2, is where the repertoires were released. Where available, HLA class I and class II types were taken from metadata supplied by the sample provider and were not determined by assay-based typing. The dataset comprised deeply sampled blood TCRbeta repertoires from subjects exposed to, actively infected with, or recovered from COVID-19. The prospective study material was composed of cDNA or gDNA derived from T cells, B-cell-depleted T cells, or PBMCs. The sample metadata nearly always contained a de-identified subject ID, COVID-19 status, age in years and sex. Samples came from the ongoing ImmuneRACE study (first 160 participants) plus 1,254 subjects from 6 global collaborators. General findings and caveats noted by the study authors: Clinical and demographic metadata were provided uncurated, with the amount varying by source and participant.

The junction shows trimming of 10 bases on V and 0 bases on J, plus 16 bases between the germline ends. From its cysteine to its phenylalanine, the CDR3 spans 16 amino acids. CDR3 DNA only is kept here, 48 bases in frame from base 1. Based on the germline V gene (reference sequence), the CDR1 and CDR2 sequences are LNHDA and SQIVND. TCRbeta CDR3 regions were amplified from genomic DNA using the immunoSEQ Assay, a bias-controlled multiplex PCR. The source study handled its data this way. The number of nucleated cells in each sample was estimated from the amplification of reference gene primers within the assay. To quantify the absolute abundance of each unique TCRbeta CDR3 rearrangement, sequence reads were collapsed and filtered. For each sample, productive Simpson clonality was calculated as the square root of Simpson's diversity index over productive rearrangements. TCRdb stores this immuneACCESS table with in-frame sequences only. Part of the clones is absent; in the studies checked, under half of the shortfall reflects unresolved V genes, and no reason is known for the rest. The DNA was the basis for D and trimming; V, J and clone size are from that table. This sample has 310,000 or so clones in its table, and approximately 86% of those were observed once. Clones ranked in the top ten supply about 9.8% of the sample.

Participants in the prospective study were aged roughly 18 to 89 years, lived in some 24 United States geographic areas, and enrolled through a virtual design. Cohort assignment in the prospective study relied on participant-reported clinical history from a screening survey and a study questionnaire. For ImmuneRACE Cohort 3, a participant was defined as recovered based on two consecutive negative NP/OP PCR tests, clearance by a healthcare professional, or resolution of symptoms. In the prospective study, whole blood, serum and a nasopharyngeal or oropharyngeal swab were collected from each participant by mobile phlebotomists. Over a roughly 2-month period, participants in the prospective study had the option of providing additional blood draws and questionnaires. Before DNA extraction, prospective study blood samples were shipped either frozen or at room temperature. With regard to this clone: The antigen it binds to is not known. There are no base qualities to consult, and no much larger clone falls within one base.

The sequencing sample was made of PBMCs or T cells enriched from blood (not recorded which). The rearranged chain carries TRBV19 and TRBJ2-6; no D segment can be confidently identified. The TCR was taken from a woman aged 18-29 years who had recovered from COVID-19. The nucleotides read TGTGCCACCCACCGGGTCCTCAACTCTGGGGCCAACGTCCTGACTTTC. Protein translation: CATHRVLNSGANVLTF.